The entry below gives a single TCR beta chain sequence along with its context. Its antigen is not identified. The source of the sample is a study of T cell responses to AZD1222 COVID-19 vaccine. Profiled with immunoSEQ multiplex PCR; TCRdb holds only in-frame clones, not every one. The sample holds about 76,000 clones, roughly 80% seen once. General observations from the study: Spike was spanned by vaccine-associated CD4 TCRs, which were dominant at 160-218 and 743-854. In the spike-specific TCR repertoire, nearly half reportedly target unmutated variant regions.

The receptor comes from an adult who received the MenACWY meningococcal vaccine as a control. Specimen: peripheral blood, collected 28 days after the second dose of the MenACWY control vaccine.

This CDR3 is CSAEGQANTEAFF. CDR3 in DNA: TGCAGCGCCGAAGGACAGGCCAACACTGAAGCTTTCTTT. The chain uses TRBV29-1 and TRBJ1-1, with 7 bases aligning to TRBD1. V lost 7 bases and J lost 2; bases outside the gene matches: 7. In germline, CDR1 is SQVTM, CDR2 ANQGSEA. The CDR3 loop spans 13 amino acids.